This T cell receptor (beta chain) is drawn from a study of blood T cells in healthy people across ages. Germline V gene sequence: CDR1 SGHTA, CDR2 FQGNSA. The V gene lost 0 bases and the J gene lost 1 base, with 15 bases spanning the gap. This CDR3 spans 17 amino acids. Whole-study results and caveats: Unsorted PBMCs prevented conclusive naive versus antigen-experienced comparison. Total diversity from one million sequenced T cells was likely underestimated. Naive T cell percentage by flow cytometry tracked strongly with beta diversity.

Then a second PCR, running about 7 to 11 cycles, was carried out with a sample-barcoded 5' primer and a J-beta primer mix. TCRdb reprocessed the 5' RACE reads with MiXCR, giving one entry per CDR3 protein. The sample records over 1,500,000 distinct CDR3 sequences, approximately 39% being singletons. Samples had at least 6.5 million PBMCs isolated from them. Comment on this clonotype: The antigen is not known.

The chain employs TRBV7-2 and TRBJ1-1; D perhaps matches TRBD1 (6 bases). This TCR was recovered from a human donor in good health. The sequencing sample was made of blood. CDR3 protein: CASSLAGWFRGNTEAFF. Written as DNA, the CDR3 is TGTGCCAGCAGCTTAGCGGGTTGGTTCAGGGGGAACACTGAAGCTTTCTTT.